This TCR beta chain was captured by sequencing in a study of shared clonotypes between healthy human individuals. Study-level information: Each donor's CD8 memory used one plate, CD8 naive two, each CD4 subset three. Study observations and caveats: Against clonotypes common to all four donors, non-shared ones had lower generation probabilities.

On this clone itself: Its specificity is unknown. Other nucleotide sequences in the sample specify the same CDR3.

In the naive CD8 group, cells lacked CD45RO and were positively selected for CCR7, so terminally differentiated effector memory CD45RA+ cells were left out. The study drew its donors from healthy HIV-negative adults without recent acute infections or vaccinations. Germline CDR1 SQVTM, CDR2 ANQGSEA. The CDR3 has 13 residues. With V trimmed by 3 bases and J by 2 bases, 4 bases remained unmatched. The repertoire was sequenced with immunoSEQ multiplex PCR; TCRdb's copy has only in-frame clones and lacks some. This repertoire shows around 2.1 million clones, about 93% found once; its top ten account for roughly 1.8%.

This clonotype originated in a man in his late teens or twenties in good health. Some clones in this sample may be carry-over from other donors' samples. The chain uses TRBV29-1 and TRBJ2-7, with 7 bases matching TRBD1. Sample: naive CD8+ T cells from PBMCs. The chain's CDR3 is CSVEQGVPYEQYF. The CDR3 DNA reads as TGCAGCGTTGAGCAGGGGGTGCCCTACGAGCAGTACTTC.